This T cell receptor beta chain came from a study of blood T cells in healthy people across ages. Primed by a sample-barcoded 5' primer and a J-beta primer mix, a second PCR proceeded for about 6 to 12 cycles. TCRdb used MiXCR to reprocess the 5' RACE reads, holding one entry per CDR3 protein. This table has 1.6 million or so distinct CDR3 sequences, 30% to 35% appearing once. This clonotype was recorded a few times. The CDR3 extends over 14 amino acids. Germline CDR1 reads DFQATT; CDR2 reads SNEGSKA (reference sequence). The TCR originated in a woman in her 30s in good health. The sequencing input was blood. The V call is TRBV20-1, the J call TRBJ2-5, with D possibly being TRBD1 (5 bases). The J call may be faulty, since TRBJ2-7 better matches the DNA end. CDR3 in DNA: TGCAGTGCTCTAACCCCTTCGGACAACCTCGAGCAGTACTTC. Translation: CSALTPSDNLEQYF.